Included here is one T cell receptor beta chain sequence, with context. The antigen remains undetermined. Isolated RNA was reverse transcribed in full, so expressed TCRB transcripts were sequenced. TCRdb keeps only in-frame clones here, not all; method: immunoSEQ multiplex PCR. Of more than 120,000 clones in the sample, approximately 13% are singletons; the top ten hold 1.3%. The sample originates from a study of beta chain features in type 1 diabetes. Points from the study as a whole: People with Type 1 diabetes carried modestly yet significantly shorter TCRB CDR3s in all four CD4+ subsets. VDJ junctions in type 1 diabetes patients carried more deletions and fewer insertions.

The CDR3 loop spans 13 amino acids. Unmatched junction bases numbered 12, after V lost 11 bases and J lost 7 bases. Per germline, CDR1 MGHDK and CDR2 SYGVNS. The sequence was obtained from a young man with type 1 diabetes. The chain combines TRBV25-1 with TRBJ1-2; 8 nucleotides agree with TRBD1. The sample comprised central memory CD4+ T cells from blood. CDR3: CAATGQVVGGYTF. DNA of the CDR3: TGTGCCGCTACGGGACAGGTGGTGGGTGGCTACACCTTC.